The 14 T cell receptor beta chains below all came from one sample that was sequenced in a study of a mutant IDH1 vaccine in newly diagnosed glioma. Here immunoSEQ multiplex PCR was the method, and the copy in TCRdb shows in-frame clones only, minus some. The sample has 45,000 to 60,000 clones; around 80% are singletons. Noted time point: week 5, during vaccination. Doses of 300 ug of mutant IDH1 20-mer peptide were given with topical imiquimod. For these receptors, no antigen is known. Sequencing used PBMCs, obtained from a glioma patient whose treatment included an IDH1 peptide vaccine. The origin of the receptors is a man aged 50-60 years with glioma.

The chain uses TRBV19 and TRBJ1-2; D call uncertain. The V gene's germline CDR1 is LNHDA and CDR2 SQIVND (reference sequence). This CDR3 spans 12 amino acids. Trimming cost V 3 bases and J 9 bases, with 11 bases left between them. The CDR3 loop is CASSISGFRYTF. CDR3 bases: TGTGCCAGTAGTATCTCCGGGTTCCGCTACACCTTC.

This chain connects TRBV2 to TRBJ2-5, with 7 positions matching TRBD1. J was trimmed by 2 bases and V by 10 bases; bases with no gene match: 7. This CDR3 region has 13 residues. The germline V gene encodes CDR1 SNHLY and CDR2 FYNNEI. The CDR3 bases are TGTGCCACCGAAAGGGACAGTCAAGAGACCCAGTACTTC. Its translation is CATERDSQETQYF.

V and J are TRBV29-1 and TRBJ2-1; no firm D call. V was shortened by 6 bases and J by 5 bases, with 8 bases between the two germline ends. The CDR3 spans 11 residues. Germline lookup yields CDR1 SQVTM and CDR2 ANQGSEA. CDR3 residues: CSVSANNEQFF. In DNA, the CDR3 is TGCAGCGTGTCGGCAAACAATGAGCAGTTCTTC.

The chain uses TRBV5-1 and TRBJ2-7; 8 bases are shared with TRBD1. Per the germline V gene, CDR1 is SGHRS and CDR2 is YFSETQ. There are 16 residues in the CDR3. The V and J ends lost 0 bases and 6 bases, in that order; junction bases with no gene match: 11. The CDR3 loop is CASSLEVGDRQGEQYF. CDR3 DNA sequence: TGCGCCAGCAGCTTGGAAGTGGGGGACAGGCAAGGCGAGCAGTACTTC.

The chain uses TRBV4-3 and TRBJ1-5; 7 positions match TRBD1. The CDR3 runs to 16 residues. Per germline, CDR1 LGHNA and CDR2 YSLEER. With 4 bases clipped from V and 7 bases from J, the junction kept 13 bases outside the gene matches. The DNA for the CDR3 is TGCGCCAGCAGCCCCTCAGGGGGGGGGCTGGAGCAGCCCCAGCATTTT. Translating it yields CASSPSGGGLEQPQHF.

Written as DNA, the CDR3 is TGTGCCAGCAGTTCTACAGGTTCGGCCTACGAGCAGTACTTC. Translated, it gives CASSSTGSAYEQYF. The gene calls are TRBV27 and TRBJ2-7, with D tentatively TRBD1 (5 bases). The germline gives CDR1 MNHEY, CDR2 SMNVEV (reference sequence). The CDR3 loop spans 14 amino acids. V lost 4 bases and J 2 bases, leaving 12 bases between the germline ends.

DNA for the CDR3: TGTGCCAGCACTGACAGCTCCTACGAGCAGTACTTC. This gives the protein CASTDSSYEQYF. The gene calls are TRBV7-9 and TRBJ2-7; tentative D call: TRBD1 (5 bases). V dropped 7 bases and J dropped 0 bases, with 7 bases sitting between them. Germline CDR1 SEHNR, CDR2 FQNEAQ (reference sequence). The CDR3 has 12 residues.

The V gene is TRBV5-1, the J gene TRBJ2-3; the D is unclear. The V gene's germline CDR1 is SGHRS and CDR2 YFSETQ. V dropped 4 bases and J dropped 4 bases, with 16 bases sitting between them. The CDR3 runs to 15 residues. The CDR3 bases are TGCGCCAGCAGCGTATTTATGGAGTCTTCAGATACGCAGTATTTT. Its protein product is CASSVFMESSDTQYF.

This clone appeared once. The chain recombines TRBV5-6 with TRBJ2-3; D is uncertain. V was trimmed by 0 bases and J by 3 bases, leaving 5 bases between them. This CDR3 region has 13 residues. The V gene's germline CDR1 is SGHDT and CDR2 YYEEEE. The CDR3 DNA follows: TGTGCCAGCAGCTTGGACCGGACAGATACGCAGTATTTT. It codes for CASSLDRTDTQYF. Full variable domain (missing parts from reference TRBV5-6 and TRBJ2-3): DAGVTQSPTHLIKTRGQQVTLRCSPKSGHDTVSWYQQALGQGPQFIFQYYEEEERQRGNFPDRFSGHQFPNYSSELNVNALLLGDSALYLCASSLDRTDTQYFGPGTRLTVL.

CDR3 DNA sequence: TGTGCCAGCAGGGCAGATACAAACTACGACACTGAAGCTTTCTTT. This gives the protein CASRADTNYDTEAFF. V is TRBV2 and J is TRBJ1-1; no reliable D call. V shed 6 bases and J shed 3 bases, with 17 bases lying between them. Germline lookup yields CDR1 SNHLY and CDR2 FYNNEI. The CDR3 extends over 15 amino acids. The whole variable domain, filled in from reference TRBV2 and TRBJ1-1, reads EPEVTQTPSHQVTQMGQEVILRCVPISNHLYFYWYRQILGQKVEFLVSFYNNEISEKSEIFDDQFSVERPDGSNFTLKIRSTKLEDSAMYFCASRADTNYDTEAFFGQGTRLTVV.

The gene calls are TRBV27 and TRBJ2-5, with D tentatively TRBD1 (5 bases). V dropped 2 bases and J dropped 2 bases, with 9 bases sitting between them. The length of the CDR3 is 14 residues. Germline V lookup: CDR1 MNHEY, CDR2 SMNVEV (reference sequence). The CDR3 region has the DNA TGTGCCAGCAGTTTAATGGGGCCTCAAGAGACCCAGTACTTC. Translation gives CASSLMGPQETQYF.

The rearrangement links TRBV6-1 to TRBJ1-3; D gene uncertain. The length of the CDR3 is 14 residues. Germline values: CDR1 MNHNS, CDR2 SASEGT. V was pared by 1 base and J by 6 bases, with 10 bases between. This CDR3 is CASSEVGPQNTIYF. The CDR3 bases are TGTGCCAGCAGTGAAGTCGGCCCGCAAAACACCATATATTTT.

The rearrangement uses TRBV18 and TRBJ2-7; maybe TRBD2 (7 bases). In germline, CDR1 is KGHSH, CDR2 LQKENI. The V and J ends lost 6 bases and 7 bases respectively, with 19 bases between them. The CDR3 spans 14 residues. Here the CDR3 DNA reads TGTGCCAGCTCCCTCGGAGGGGGGGCTGATGAGCAGTACTTC. This sequence encodes CASSLGGGADEQYF.

The chain recombines TRBV5-5 with TRBJ1-1; 8 bases agree with TRBD1. The CDR3 is 13 amino acids. Germline CDR1 SGHKS, CDR2 YYEKEE (reference sequence). V lost 2 bases and J lost 3; bases outside the gene matches: 0. CDR3 in DNA: TGTGCCAGCAGCTTACAGGGGGACACTGAAGCTTTCTTT. Residues: CASSLQGDTEAFF.